The count of the clone carrying this T cell receptor beta chain is one. Its antigen remains unknown. These data originate in a study of T cells in narcolepsy. General study points: Blood of same and different patients, but not healthy controls, reportedly held recurring autoreactive clonotypes. HCRT-specific and TRIB2-specific autoreactive clonotypes appeared among same-patient CSF and blood CD4+ clonotypes.

The assay was immunoSEQ multiplex PCR, and TCRdb's table has in-frame clones only and misses some. The sample consists of under 20,000 clones, about nine tenths of them appearing once. Material: memory (CD45RA-) CD4+ T cells from blood. The receptor's source is a human donor in good health.

CDR3 DNA: TGTGCCAGTAGTACAAGACGGACGAGCTCCTACAATGAGCAGTTCTTC. This codes for CASSTRRTSSYNEQFF. The chain couples TRBV19 to TRBJ2-1; D unclear. Germline-derived CDR1 and CDR2 are LNHDA and SQIVND (reference sequence). This CDR3 is built from 16 residues. V gave up 4 bases and J gave up 0 bases, with 13 bases separating them.